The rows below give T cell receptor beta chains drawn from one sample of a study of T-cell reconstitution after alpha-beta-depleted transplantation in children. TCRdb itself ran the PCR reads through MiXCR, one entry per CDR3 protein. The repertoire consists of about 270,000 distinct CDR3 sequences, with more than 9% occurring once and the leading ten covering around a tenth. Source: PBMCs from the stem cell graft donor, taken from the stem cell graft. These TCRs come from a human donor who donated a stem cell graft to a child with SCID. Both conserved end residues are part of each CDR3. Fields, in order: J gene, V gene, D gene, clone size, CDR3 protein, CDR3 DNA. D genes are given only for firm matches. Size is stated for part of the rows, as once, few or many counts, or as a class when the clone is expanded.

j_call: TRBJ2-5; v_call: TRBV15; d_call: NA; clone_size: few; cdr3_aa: CATSRDREVQETQYF; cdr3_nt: TGTGCCACCAGCAGAGACAGGGAGGTTCAAGAGACCCAGTACTTC
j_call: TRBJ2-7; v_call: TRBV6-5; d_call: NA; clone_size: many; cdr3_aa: CASSYGQNSYEQYF; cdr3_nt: TGTGCCAGCAGTTACGGGCAGAACTCCTACGAGCAGTACTTC
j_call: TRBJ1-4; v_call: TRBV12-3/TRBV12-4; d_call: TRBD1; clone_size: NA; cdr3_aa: CASSPWGTGIGNEKLFF; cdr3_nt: TGTGCCAGCAGCCCTTGGGGGACAGGGATCGGGAATGAAAAACTGTTTTTT
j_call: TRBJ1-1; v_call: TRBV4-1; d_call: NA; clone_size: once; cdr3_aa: CASRRAQTNTEAFF; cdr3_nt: TGCGCCAGCAGAAGGGCCCAAACCAACACTGAAGCTTTCTTT
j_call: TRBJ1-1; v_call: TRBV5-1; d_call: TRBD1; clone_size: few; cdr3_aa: CASSIGQGLNTEAFF; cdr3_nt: TGCGCCAGCAGCATAGGACAGGGGCTGAACACTGAAGCTTTCTTT
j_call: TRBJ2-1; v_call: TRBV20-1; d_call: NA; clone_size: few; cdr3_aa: CSARVSYNEQFF; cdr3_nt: TGCAGTGCTAGGGTTTCCTACAATGAGCAGTTCTTC
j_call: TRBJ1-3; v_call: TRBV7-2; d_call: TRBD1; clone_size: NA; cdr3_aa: CASSYRFGQGSRNTIYF; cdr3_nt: TGTGCCAGCAGCTACCGCTTCGGACAGGGGTCCCGAAACACCATATATTTT
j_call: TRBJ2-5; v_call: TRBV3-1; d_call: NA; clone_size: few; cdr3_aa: CASSSIVRAQYF; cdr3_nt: TGTGCCAGCAGCTCTATCGTGCGGGCCCAGTACTTC
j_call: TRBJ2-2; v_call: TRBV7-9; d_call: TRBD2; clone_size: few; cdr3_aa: CASSLLGLAENTGELFF; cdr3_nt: TGTGCCAGCAGCTTATTAGGACTAGCGGAGAACACCGGGGAGCTGTTTTTT
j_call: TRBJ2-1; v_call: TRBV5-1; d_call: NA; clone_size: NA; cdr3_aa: CASSLGGTGWLTEQFF; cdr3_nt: TGCGCCAGCAGCTTGGGAGGGACGGGCTGGCTCACTGAGCAGTTCTTC
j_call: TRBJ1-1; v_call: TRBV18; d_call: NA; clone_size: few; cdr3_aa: CASSFQAGNTEAFF; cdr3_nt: TGTGCCAGCTCATTCCAGGCGGGTAACACTGAAGCTTTCTTT
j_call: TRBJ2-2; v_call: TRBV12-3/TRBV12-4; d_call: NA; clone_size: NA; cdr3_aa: CASGPSQGTGELFF; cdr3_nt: TGTGCCAGCGGACCCTCGCAGGGGACCGGGGAGCTGTTTTTT
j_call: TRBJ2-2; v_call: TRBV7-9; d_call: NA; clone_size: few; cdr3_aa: CASSTETGPRGFF; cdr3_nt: TGTGCCAGCAGTACAGAAACAGGCCCTAGGGGGTTTTTT
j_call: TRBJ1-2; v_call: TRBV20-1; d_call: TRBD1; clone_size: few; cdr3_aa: CSARERDRAGYGYTF; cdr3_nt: TGCAGTGCTAGGGAGAGGGACAGGGCGGGCTATGGCTACACCTTC
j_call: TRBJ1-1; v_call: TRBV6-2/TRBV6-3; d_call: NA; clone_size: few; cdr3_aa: CASSRLQGYNTEAFF; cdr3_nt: TGTGCCAGCAGCCGGCTCCAGGGGTACAACACTGAAGCTTTCTTT
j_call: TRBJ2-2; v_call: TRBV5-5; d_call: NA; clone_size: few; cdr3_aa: CASSLGGTDPSSGELFF; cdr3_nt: TGTGCCAGCAGCTTGGGAGGGACGGATCCTTCCTCCGGGGAGCTGTTTTTT
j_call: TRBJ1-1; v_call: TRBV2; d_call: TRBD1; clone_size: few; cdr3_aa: CASGKDRFAEAFF; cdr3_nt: TGTGCCAGCGGGAAGGACAGGTTCGCTGAAGCTTTCTTT
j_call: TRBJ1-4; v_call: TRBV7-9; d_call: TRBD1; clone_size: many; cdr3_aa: CASSATQGIDEKLFF; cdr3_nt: TGTGCCAGCAGCGCGACACAGGGGATTGATGAAAAACTGTTTTTT
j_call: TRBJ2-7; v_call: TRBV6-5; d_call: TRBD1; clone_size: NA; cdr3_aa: CASSHNRGAAYEQYF; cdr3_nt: TGTGCCAGCAGTCACAACAGGGGGGCTGCCTACGAGCAGTACTTC
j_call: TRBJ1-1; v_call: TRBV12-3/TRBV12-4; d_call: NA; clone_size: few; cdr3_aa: CASIAPSTEAFF; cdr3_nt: TGTGCCAGCATCGCCCCCAGCACTGAAGCTTTCTTT
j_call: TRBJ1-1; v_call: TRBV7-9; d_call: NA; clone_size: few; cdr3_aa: CASSLGGGLGIFF; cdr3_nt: TGTGCCAGCAGCTTAGGCGGCGGCCTCGGGATTTTCTTT
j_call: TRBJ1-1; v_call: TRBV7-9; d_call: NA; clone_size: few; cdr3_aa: CASSLVNRPEAFF; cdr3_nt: TGTGCCAGCAGCTTAGTAAACAGACCTGAAGCTTTCTTT
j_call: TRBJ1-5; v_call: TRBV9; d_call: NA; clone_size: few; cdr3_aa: CASSVGGWGNQPQHF; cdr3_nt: TGTGCCAGCAGCGTAGGAGGGTGGGGAAATCAGCCCCAGCATTTT
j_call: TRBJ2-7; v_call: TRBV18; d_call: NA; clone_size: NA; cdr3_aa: CASSPRGEGQRAYEQYF; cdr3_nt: TGTGCCAGCTCACCACGCGGGGAGGGACAGCGGGCCTACGAGCAGTACTTC
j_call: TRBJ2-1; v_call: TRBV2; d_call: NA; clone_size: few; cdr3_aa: CASSDSSYNEQFF; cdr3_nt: TGTGCCAGCAGTGATAGCTCCTACAATGAGCAGTTCTTC
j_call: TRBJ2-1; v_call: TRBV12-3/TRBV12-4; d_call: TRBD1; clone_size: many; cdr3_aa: CASSPPGGQYNEQFF; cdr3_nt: TGTGCCAGCAGTCCCCCAGGGGGACAGTACAATGAGCAGTTCTTC
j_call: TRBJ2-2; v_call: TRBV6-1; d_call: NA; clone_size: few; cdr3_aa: CASRLTANTGELFF; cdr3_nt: TGTGCCAGCAGGCTGACAGCGAACACCGGGGAGCTGTTTTTT
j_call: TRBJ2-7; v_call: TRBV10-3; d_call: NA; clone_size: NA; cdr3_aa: CAISESGIGGMVYF; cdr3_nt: TGTGCCATCAGTGAGTCTGGGATCGGGGGAATGGTGTACTTC
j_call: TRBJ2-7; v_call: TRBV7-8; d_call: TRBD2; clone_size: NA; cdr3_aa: CASSGRGGYYEQYF; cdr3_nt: TGTGCCAGCAGCGGACGCGGGGGGTACTACGAGCAGTACTTC
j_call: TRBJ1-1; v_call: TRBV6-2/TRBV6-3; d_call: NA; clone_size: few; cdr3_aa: CATETIGTEAFF; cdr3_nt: TGTGCCACCGAGACCATTGGGACTGAAGCTTTCTTT
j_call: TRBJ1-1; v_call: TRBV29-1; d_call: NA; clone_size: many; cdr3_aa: CSVFPRGASTEAFF; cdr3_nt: TGCAGCGTTTTCCCCAGGGGAGCAAGCACTGAAGCTTTCTTT
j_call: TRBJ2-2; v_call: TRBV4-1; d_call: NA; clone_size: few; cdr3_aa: CASSQVRGIPTGELFF; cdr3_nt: TGCGCCAGCAGCCAAGTCCGGGGAATACCAACCGGGGAGCTGTTTTTT
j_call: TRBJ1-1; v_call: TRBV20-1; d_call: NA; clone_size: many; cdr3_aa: CSARAVFSVMNTEAFF; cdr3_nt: TGCAGTGCTAGAGCAGTGTTTTCCGTGATGAACACTGAAGCTTTCTTT
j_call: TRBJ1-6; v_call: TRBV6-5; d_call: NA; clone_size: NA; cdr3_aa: CASSYRPPEWGPLHF; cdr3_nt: TGTGCCAGCAGTTACCGCCCCCCGGAGTGGGGACCCCTCCACTTT
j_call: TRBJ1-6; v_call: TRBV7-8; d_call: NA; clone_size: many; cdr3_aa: CASSLVWELIASDSPLHF; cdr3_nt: TGTGCCAGCAGCTTAGTTTGGGAGTTAATCGCATCCGATTCACCCCTCCACTTT
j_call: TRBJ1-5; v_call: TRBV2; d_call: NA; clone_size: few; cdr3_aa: CASSIQGNQPQHF; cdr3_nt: TGTGCCAGCAGTATTCAGGGGAATCAGCCCCAGCATTTT
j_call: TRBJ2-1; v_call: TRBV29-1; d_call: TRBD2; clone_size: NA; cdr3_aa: CSASGGELYNEQFF; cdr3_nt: TGCAGCGCCTCGGGGGGGGAACTCTACAATGAGCAGTTCTTC
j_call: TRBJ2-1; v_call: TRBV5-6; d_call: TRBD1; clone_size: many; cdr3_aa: CASSFPGTGFEQFF; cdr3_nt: TGTGCCAGCAGCTTTCCCGGGACAGGGTTTGAGCAGTTCTTC
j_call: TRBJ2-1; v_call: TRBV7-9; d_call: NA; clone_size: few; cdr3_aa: CASSSTFKSEGANEQFF; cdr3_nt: TGTGCCAGCAGCTCCACCTTTAAATCGGAGGGCGCCAATGAGCAGTTCTTC
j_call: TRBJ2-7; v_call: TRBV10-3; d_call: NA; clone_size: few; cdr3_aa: CAISGQGGDEQYF; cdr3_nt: TGTGCCATCAGTGGACAGGGAGGTGACGAGCAGTACTTC
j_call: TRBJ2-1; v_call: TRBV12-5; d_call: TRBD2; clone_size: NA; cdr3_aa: CASGYTSGLYNEQFF; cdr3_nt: TGTGCTAGTGGTTACACTAGCGGGTTGTACAATGAGCAGTTCTTC
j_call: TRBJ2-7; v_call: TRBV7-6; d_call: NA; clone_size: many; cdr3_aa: CASSLAEEYEQYF; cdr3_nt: TGTGCCAGCAGCTTAGCGGAAGAGTACGAGCAGTACTTC
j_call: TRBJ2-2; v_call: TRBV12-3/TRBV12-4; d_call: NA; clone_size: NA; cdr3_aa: CASRPLRVGELFF; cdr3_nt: TGTGCCAGCAGACCCTTGAGGGTCGGGGAGCTGTTTTTT
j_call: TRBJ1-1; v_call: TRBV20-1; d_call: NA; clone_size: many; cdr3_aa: CSARPARNTEAFF; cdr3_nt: TGCAGTGCTAGGCCTGCAAGGAACACTGAAGCTTTCTTT
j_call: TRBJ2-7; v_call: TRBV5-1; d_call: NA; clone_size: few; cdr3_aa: CASSFRRGTYEQYF; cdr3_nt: TGCGCCAGCAGCTTTAGGCGTGGTACCTACGAGCAGTACTTC
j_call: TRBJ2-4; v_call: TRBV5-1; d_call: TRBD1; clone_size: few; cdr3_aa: CASSRDRGLGDIQYF; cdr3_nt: TGCGCCAGCAGCAGGGACAGGGGGCTCGGTGACATTCAGTACTTC
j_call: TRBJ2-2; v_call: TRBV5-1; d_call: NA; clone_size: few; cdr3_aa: CASSLGSFTGELFF; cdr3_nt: TGCGCCAGCAGCTTGGGGAGTTTCACCGGGGAGCTGTTTTTT
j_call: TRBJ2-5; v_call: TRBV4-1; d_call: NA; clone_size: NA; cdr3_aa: CASSQDGAIPPQETQYF; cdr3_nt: TGCGCCAGCAGCCAAGATGGGGCCATACCTCCCCAAGAGACCCAGTACTTC
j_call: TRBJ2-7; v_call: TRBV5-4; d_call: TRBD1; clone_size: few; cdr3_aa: CASSSGRGTGVDEQYF; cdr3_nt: TGTGCCAGCAGCTCTGGAAGGGGGACAGGGGTCGACGAGCAGTACTTC
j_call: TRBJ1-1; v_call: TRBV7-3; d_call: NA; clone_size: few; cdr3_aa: CASSLDPAMNTEAFF; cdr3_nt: TGTGCCAGCAGCTTAGATCCGGCTATGAACACTGAAGCTTTCTTT
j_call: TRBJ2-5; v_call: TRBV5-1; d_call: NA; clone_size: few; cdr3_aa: CASSLGQGKETQYF; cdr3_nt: TGCGCCAGCAGCTTGGGTCAGGGAAAAGAGACCCAGTACTTC
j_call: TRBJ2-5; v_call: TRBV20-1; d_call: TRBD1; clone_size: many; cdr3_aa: CSARPQQGAIRETQYF; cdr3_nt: TGCAGTGCTAGACCTCAACAGGGGGCCATTAGAGAGACCCAGTACTTC
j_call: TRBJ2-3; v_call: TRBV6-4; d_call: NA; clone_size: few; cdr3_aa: CASSVTMSLSTDTQYF; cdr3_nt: TGTGCCAGCAGTGTAACGATGTCGTTGAGCACAGATACGCAGTATTTT
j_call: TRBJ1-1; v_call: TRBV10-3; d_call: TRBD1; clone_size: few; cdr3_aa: CAISTGTGWTEAFF; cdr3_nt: TGTGCCATCAGTACCGGGACAGGGTGGACTGAAGCTTTCTTT
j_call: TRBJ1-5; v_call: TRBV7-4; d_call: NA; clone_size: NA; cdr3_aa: CASSLGRDNPQGNQPQHF; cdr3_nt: TGTGCCAGCAGCTTAGGGCGTGACAACCCACAGGGCAATCAGCCCCAGCATTTT